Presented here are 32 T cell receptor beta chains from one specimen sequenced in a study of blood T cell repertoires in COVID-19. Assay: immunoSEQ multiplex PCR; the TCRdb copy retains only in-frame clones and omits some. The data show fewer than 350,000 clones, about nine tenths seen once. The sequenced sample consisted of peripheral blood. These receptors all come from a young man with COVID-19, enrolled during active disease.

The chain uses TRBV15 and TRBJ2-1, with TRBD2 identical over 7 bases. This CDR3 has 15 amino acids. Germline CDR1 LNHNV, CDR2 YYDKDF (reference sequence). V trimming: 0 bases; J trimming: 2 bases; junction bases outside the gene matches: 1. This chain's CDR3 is CATSRDRGAYNEQFF. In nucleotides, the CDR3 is TGTGCCACCAGCAGAGATCGGGGGGCCTACAATGAGCAGTTCTTC. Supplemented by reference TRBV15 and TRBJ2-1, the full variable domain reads DAMVIQNPRYQVTQFGKPVTLSCSQTLNHNVMYWYQQKSSQAPKLLFHYYDKDFNNEADTPDNFQSRRPNTSFCFLDIRSPGLGDTAMYLCATSRDRGAYNEQFFGPGTRLTVL.

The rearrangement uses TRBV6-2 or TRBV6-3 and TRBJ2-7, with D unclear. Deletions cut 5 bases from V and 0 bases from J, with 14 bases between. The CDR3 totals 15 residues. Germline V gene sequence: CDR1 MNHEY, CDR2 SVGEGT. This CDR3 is CASSPPGVSSYEQYF. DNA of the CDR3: TGTGCCAGCAGTCCGCCAGGCGTAAGCTCCTACGAGCAGTACTTC.

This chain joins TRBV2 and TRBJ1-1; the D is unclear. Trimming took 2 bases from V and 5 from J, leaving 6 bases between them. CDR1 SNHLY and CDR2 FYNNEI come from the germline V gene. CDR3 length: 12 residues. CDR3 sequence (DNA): TGTGCCAGCAGTGAACCCCAGACTGAAGCTTTCTTT. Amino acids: CASSEPQTEAFF.

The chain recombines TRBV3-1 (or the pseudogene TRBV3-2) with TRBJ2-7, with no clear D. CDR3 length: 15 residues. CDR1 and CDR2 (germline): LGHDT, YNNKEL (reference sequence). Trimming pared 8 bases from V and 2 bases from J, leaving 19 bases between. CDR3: CASAASYTVTYEQYF. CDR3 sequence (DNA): TGTGCCAGCGCGGCAAGCTACACGGTCACCTACGAGCAGTACTTC.

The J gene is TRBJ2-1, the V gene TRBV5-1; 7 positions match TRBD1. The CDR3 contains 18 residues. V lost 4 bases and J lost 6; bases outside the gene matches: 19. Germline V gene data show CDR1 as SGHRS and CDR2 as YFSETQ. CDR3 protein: CASSQDRFIPWNSNEQFF. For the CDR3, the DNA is TGCGCCAGCAGCCAGGACAGGTTTATCCCCTGGAACTCCAATGAGCAGTTCTTC. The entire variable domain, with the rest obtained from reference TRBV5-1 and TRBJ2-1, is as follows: KAGVTQTPRYLIKTRGQQVTLSCSPISGHRSVSWYQQTPGQGLQFLFEYFSETQRNKGNFPGRFSGRQFSNSRSEMNVSTLELGDSALYLCASSQDRFIPWNSNEQFFGPGTRLTVL.

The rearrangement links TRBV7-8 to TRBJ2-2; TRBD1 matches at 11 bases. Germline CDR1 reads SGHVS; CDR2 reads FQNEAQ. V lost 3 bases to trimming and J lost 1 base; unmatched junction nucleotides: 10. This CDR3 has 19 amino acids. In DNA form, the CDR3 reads TGTGCCAGCAGCTTTCTTCGGACAGGGGGCGTCGGGAACACCGGGGAGCTGTTTTTT. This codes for CASSFLRTGGVGNTGELFF.

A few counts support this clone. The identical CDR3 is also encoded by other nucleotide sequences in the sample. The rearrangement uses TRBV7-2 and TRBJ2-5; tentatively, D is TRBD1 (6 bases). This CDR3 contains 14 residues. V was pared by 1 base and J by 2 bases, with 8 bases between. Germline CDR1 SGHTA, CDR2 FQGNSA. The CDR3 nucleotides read TGTGCCAGCAGCTTAGGCAGGGGACAAGAGACCCAGTACTTC. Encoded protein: CASSLGRGQETQYF.

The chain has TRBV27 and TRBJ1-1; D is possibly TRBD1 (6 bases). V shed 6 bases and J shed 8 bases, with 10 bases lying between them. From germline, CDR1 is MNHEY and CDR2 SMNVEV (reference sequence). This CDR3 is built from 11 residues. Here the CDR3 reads CASSLGTEAFF. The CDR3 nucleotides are TGTGCCAGCAGCCTTGGGACAGAAGCTTTCTTT.

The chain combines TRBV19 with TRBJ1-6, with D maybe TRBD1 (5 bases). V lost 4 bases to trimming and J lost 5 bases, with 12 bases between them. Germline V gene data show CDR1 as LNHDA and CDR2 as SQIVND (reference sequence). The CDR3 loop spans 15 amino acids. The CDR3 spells CASSSQGTNNSPLHF. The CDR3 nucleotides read TGTGCCAGTAGTAGCCAGGGAACGAATAATTCACCCCTCCACTTT.

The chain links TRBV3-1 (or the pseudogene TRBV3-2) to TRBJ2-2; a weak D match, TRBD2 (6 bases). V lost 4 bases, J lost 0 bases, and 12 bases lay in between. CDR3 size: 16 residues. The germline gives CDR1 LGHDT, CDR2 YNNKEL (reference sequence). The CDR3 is CASSRGPGANTGELFF. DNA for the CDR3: TGTGCCAGCAGCCGGGGCCCGGGAGCGAACACCGGGGAGCTGTTTTTT.

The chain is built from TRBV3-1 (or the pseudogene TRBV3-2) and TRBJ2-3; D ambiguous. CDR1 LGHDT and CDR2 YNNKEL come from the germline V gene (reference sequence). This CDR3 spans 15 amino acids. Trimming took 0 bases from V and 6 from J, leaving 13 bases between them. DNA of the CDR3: TGTGCCAGCAGCCAAGAAGGCCTAGTTGGGGATACGCAGTATTTT. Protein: CASSQEGLVGDTQYF.

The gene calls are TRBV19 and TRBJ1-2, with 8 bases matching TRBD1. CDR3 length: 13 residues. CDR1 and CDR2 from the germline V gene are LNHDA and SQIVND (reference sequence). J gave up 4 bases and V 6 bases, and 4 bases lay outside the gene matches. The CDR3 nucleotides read TGTGCCAGTAGCGGACAGGGCGTCTATGGCTACACCTTC. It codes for CASSGQGVYGYTF.

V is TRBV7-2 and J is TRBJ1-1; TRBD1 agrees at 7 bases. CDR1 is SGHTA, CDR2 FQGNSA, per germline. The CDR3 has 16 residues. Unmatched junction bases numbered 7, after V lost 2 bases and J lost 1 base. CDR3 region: CASSLSTGRANTEAFF. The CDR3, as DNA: TGTGCCAGCAGCTTATCGACAGGGCGGGCGAACACTGAAGCTTTCTTT. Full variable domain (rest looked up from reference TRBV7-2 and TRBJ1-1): GAGVSQSPSNKVTEKGKDVELRCDPISGHTALYWYRQSLGQGLEFLIYFQGNSAPDKSGLPSDRFSAERTGGSVSTLTIQRTQQEDSAVYLCASSLSTGRANTEAFFGQGTRLTVV.

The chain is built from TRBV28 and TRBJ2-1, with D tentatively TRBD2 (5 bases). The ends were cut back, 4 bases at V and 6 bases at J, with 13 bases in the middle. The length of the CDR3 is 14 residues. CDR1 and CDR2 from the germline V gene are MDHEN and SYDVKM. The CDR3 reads CASSSGSPRNEQFF. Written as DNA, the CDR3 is TGTGCCAGCAGTTCGGGAAGCCCTCGCAATGAGCAGTTCTTC.

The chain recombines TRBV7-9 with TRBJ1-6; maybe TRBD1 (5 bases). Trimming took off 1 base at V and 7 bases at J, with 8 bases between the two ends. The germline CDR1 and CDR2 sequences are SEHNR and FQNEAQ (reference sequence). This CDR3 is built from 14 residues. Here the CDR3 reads CASSLGGGNSPLHF. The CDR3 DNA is TGTGCCAGCAGCTTAGGTGGGGGGAATTCACCCCTCCACTTT.

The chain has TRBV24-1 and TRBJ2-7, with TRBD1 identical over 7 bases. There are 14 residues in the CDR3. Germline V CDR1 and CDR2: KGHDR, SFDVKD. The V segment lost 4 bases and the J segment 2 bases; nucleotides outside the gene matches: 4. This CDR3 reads CATSETGKAYEQYF. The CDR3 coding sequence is TGTGCCACCAGTGAGACAGGGAAGGCCTACGAGCAGTACTTC.

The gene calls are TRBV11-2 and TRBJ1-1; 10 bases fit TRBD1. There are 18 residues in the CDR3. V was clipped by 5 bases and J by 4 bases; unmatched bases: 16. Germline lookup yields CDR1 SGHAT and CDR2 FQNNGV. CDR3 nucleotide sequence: TGTGCCAGCAGCCCAAACCGGGACAGGGGTGTGAGGGTCACTGAAGCTTTCTTT. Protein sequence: CASSPNRDRGVRVTEAFF.

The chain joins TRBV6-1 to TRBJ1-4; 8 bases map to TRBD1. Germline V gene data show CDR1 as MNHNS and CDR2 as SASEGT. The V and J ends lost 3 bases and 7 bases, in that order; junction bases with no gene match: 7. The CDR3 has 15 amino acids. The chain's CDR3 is CASSEDPGGREKLFF. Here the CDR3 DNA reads TGTGCCAGCAGTGAGGATCCAGGGGGCCGTGAAAAACTGTTTTTT.

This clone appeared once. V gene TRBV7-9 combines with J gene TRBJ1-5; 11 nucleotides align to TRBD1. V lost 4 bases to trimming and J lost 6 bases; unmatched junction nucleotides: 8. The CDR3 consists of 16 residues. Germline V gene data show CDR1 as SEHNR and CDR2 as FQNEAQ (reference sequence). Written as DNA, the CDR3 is TGTGCCAGCAGCTCCGCAGGACAGGGGGCAGGTCAGCCCCAGCATTTT. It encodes CASSSAGQGAGQPQHF.

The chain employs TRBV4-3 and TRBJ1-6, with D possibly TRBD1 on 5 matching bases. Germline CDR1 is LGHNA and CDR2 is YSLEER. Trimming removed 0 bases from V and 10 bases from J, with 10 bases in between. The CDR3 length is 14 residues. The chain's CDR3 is CASSQDGGGSPLHF. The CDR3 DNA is TGCGCCAGCAGCCAAGATGGGGGGGGATCACCCCTCCACTTT.

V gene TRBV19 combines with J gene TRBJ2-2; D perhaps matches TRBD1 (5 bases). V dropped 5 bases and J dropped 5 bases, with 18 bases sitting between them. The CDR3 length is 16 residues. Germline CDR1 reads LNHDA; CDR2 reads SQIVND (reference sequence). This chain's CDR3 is CASSSQEYAITGELFF. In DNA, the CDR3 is TGTGCCAGTAGTTCACAGGAGTATGCTATAACCGGGGAGCTGTTTTTT. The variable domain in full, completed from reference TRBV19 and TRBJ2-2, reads DGGITQSPKYLFRKEGQNVTLSCEQNLNHDAMYWYRQDPGQGLRLIYYSQIVNDFQKGDIAEGYSVSREKKESFPLTVTSAQKNPTAFYLCASSSQEYAITGELFFGEGSRLTVL.

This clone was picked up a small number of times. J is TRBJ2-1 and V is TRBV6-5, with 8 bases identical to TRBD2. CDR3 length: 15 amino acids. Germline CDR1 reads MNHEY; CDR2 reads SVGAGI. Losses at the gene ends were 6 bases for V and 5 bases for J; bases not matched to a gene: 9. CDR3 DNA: TGTGCCAGCAGCACCGGGACTAGATCCCACAATGAGCAGTTCTTC. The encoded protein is CASSTGTRSHNEQFF.

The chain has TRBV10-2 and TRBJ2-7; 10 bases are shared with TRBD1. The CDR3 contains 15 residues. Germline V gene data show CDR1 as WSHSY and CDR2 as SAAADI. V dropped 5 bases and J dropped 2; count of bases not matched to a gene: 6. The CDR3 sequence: CASSPSGTGAYEQYF. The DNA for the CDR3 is TGCGCCAGCAGTCCCTCCGGGACAGGGGCCTACGAGCAGTACTTC.

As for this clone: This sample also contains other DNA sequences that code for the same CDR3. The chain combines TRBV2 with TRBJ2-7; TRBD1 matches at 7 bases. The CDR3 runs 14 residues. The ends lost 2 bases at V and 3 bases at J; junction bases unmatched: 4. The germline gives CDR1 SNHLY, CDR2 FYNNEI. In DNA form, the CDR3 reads TGTGCCAGCAGTGAAACGAGACAGGGCTACGAGCAGTACTTC. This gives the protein CASSETRQGYEQYF. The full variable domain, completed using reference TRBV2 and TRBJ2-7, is EPEVTQTPSHQVTQMGQEVILRCVPISNHLYFYWYRQILGQKVEFLVSFYNNEISEKSEIFDDQFSVERPDGSNFTLKIRSTKLEDSAMYFCASSETRQGYEQYFGPGTRLTVT.

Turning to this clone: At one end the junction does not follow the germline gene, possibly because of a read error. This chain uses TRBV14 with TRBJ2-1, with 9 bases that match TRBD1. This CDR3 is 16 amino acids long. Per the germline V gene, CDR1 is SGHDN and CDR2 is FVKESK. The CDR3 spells CASSHRPGQGMNEQFF. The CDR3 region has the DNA TGTGCTAGCAGCCACCGACCGGGACAGGGAATGAATGAGCAGTTCTTC.

For the CDR3, the DNA is TGCGCCAGCAGCCCCCGGACAGGGGGCGCGACTAATGAAAAACTGTTTTTT. Protein: CASSPRTGGATNEKLFF. The chain joins TRBV5-1 to TRBJ1-4; 11 positions agree with TRBD1. V lost 4 bases and J lost 2; bases outside the gene matches: 7. Germline CDR1 is SGHRS and CDR2 is YFSETQ. The CDR3 has 17 residues.

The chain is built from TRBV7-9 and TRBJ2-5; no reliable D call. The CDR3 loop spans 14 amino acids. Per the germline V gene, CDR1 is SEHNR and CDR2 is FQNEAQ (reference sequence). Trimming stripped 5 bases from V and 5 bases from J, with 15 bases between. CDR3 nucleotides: TGTGCCAGCAGCGTGGGCGTTTCAAGTGAGACCCAGTACTTC. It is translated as CASSVGVSSETQYF. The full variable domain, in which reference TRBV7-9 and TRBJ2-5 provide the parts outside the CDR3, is DTGVSQNPRHKITKRGQNVTFRCDPISEHNRLYWYRQTLGQGPEFLTYFQNEAQLEKSRLLSDRFSAERPKGSFSTLEIQRTEQGDSAMYLCASSVGVSSETQYFGPGTRLLVL.

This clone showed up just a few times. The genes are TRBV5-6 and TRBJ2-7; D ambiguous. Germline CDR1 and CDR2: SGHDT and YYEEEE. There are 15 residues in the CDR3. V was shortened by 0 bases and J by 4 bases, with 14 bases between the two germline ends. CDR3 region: CASSLAPSIFYEQYF. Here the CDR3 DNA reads TGTGCCAGCAGCTTGGCCCCCAGTATCTTTTACGAGCAGTACTTC.

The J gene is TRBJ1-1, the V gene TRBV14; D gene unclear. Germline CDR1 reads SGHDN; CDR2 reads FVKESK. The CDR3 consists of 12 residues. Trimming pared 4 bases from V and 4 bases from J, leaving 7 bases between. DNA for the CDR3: TGTGCCAGCAGCCCTCCTAGCACTGAAGCTTTCTTT. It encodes CASSPPSTEAFF.

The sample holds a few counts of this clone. The CDR3 loop reads CASYRDGNTIYF. CDR3 bases: TGTGCCAGCTACAGGGATGGAAACACCATATATTTT. V usage is TRBV6-5 and J usage is TRBJ1-3; a possible D gene is TRBD1 (6 bases). CDR1 is MNHEY and CDR2 is SVGAGI in the germline V gene. The CDR3 consists of 12 residues. V shed 8 bases and J shed 3 bases, with 8 bases lying between them.

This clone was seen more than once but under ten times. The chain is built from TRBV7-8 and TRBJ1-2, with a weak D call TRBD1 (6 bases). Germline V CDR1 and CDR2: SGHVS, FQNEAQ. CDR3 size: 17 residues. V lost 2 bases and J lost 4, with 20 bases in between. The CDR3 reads CASSLLAGVPSGYGYTF. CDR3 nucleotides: TGTGCCAGCAGCTTATTAGCAGGGGTTCCTTCGGGCTATGGCTACACCTTC.

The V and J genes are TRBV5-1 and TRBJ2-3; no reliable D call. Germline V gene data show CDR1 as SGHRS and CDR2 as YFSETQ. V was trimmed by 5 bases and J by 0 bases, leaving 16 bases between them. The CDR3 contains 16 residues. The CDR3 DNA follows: TGCGCCAGCAGTTATCGCGGCCAAGCAAGCACAGATACGCAGTATTTT. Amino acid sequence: CASSYRGQASTDTQYF.